These T cell receptor beta chains were read from a single sample in a study of graft-versus-host responses after intestinal transplantation. Clones were read by immunoSEQ multiplex PCR, and TCRdb kept only the in-frame ones, dropping some. The table includes 20,000 to 25,000 clones, 25% to 35% detected once. The input for sequencing was alloreactive CD8+ T cells from a mixed lymphocyte reaction culture, taken before intestinal transplant. The receptors shown here come from a human patient who received an intestinal transplant. Each CDR3 is given with its conserved first and last residue.

v_call: TRBV5-5
j_call: TRBJ1-1
cdr3_aa: CASSLGGGPEAFF

v_call: TRBV6-6
j_call: TRBJ2-1
cdr3_aa: CASSRGDSYNEQFF

v_call: TRBV9
j_call: TRBJ2-1
cdr3_aa: CASSLAGGGDEQFF

v_call: TRBV5-1
j_call: TRBJ2-7
cdr3_aa: CASSLGDPYEQYF

v_call: TRBV5-1
j_call: TRBJ2-7
cdr3_aa: CASRGLRSNSPLHF

v_call: TRBV27
j_call: TRBJ2-7
cdr3_aa: CASSLLGAYEQYF

v_call: TRBV5-6
j_call: TRBJ1-6
cdr3_aa: CASSFRNPPLHF

v_call: TRBV7-6
j_call: TRBJ2-3
cdr3_aa: CASSPRLTLGTDTQYF

v_call: TRBV11-2
j_call: TRBJ2-7
cdr3_aa: CASSLSPDRISYEQYF

v_call: TRBV15
j_call: TRBJ2-1
cdr3_aa: CATSKGRELSYNEQFF

v_call: TRBV11-1
j_call: TRBJ1-2
cdr3_aa: CASSLEAGPHYGYTF

v_call: TRBV7-2
j_call: TRBJ2-7
cdr3_aa: CASRSGRAYEQYF

v_call: TRBV7-9
j_call: TRBJ2-5
cdr3_aa: CASSLLTSGAETQYF

v_call: TRBV4-1
j_call: TRBJ2-1
cdr3_aa: CASSPGQESYNEQFF

v_call: TRBV9
j_call: TRBJ2-7
cdr3_aa: CASSVASGDVDEQYF

v_call: TRBV5-1
j_call: TRBJ1-5
cdr3_aa: CASSLVGGYQPQHF

v_call: TRBV27
j_call: TRBJ2-1
cdr3_aa: CASSLGRGAPEQFF

v_call: TRBV18
j_call: TRBJ2-5
cdr3_aa: CASSLDKETQYF

v_call: TRBV2
j_call: TRBJ1-2
cdr3_aa: CASSAGTEDYGYTF

v_call: TRBV6-8
j_call: TRBJ2-7
cdr3_aa: CASSSLAGSSYEQYF

v_call: TRBV6-5
j_call: TRBJ2-5
cdr3_aa: CASSYSPMDTQYF

v_call: TRBV9
j_call: TRBJ2-6
cdr3_aa: CASSVGAGANVLTF

v_call: TRBV7-9
j_call: TRBJ2-7
cdr3_aa: CASSPPIIVAGEAEQYF